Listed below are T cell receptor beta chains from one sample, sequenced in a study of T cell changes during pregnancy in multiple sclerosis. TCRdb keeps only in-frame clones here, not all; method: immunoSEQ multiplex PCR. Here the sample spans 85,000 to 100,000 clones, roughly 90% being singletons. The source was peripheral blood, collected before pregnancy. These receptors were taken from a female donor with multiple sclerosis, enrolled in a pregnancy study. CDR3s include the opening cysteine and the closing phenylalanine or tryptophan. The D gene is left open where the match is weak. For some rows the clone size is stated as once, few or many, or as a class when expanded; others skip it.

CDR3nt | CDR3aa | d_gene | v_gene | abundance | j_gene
TGTGCCAGCAATATAATGTGGGGGGTTAAAGGGAATGAGCAGTTCTTC | CASNIMWGVKGNEQFF | - | TRBV2 | - | TRBJ2-1
TGCGCCAGCAGCCAAGAGCGAGCAACCCATATATACAATGAGCAGTTCTTC | CASSQERATHIYNEQFF | - | TRBV4-1 | - | TRBJ2-1
TGTGCCAGCAGCCTCGGGACATATGGGCAAGAGACCCAGTACTTC | CASSLGTYGQETQYF | - | TRBV7-9 | - | TRBJ2-5
TGTGCCAGCAGTTACGTGCGAGAAATTCGGACTGAAGCTTTCTTT | CASSYVREIRTEAFF | - | TRBV6-6 | - | TRBJ1-1
TGTGCCAGCTCACCACCGCGACAGGGGGTCCATACGCAGTATTTT | CASSPPRQGVHTQYF | TRBD1 | TRBV18 | - | TRBJ2-3
- | CASSSSSGRQETQYF | - | TRBV28 | once | TRBJ2-5
TGTGTCAGAAGCTGTAGCCGGGACAGGGGCCCCAGTTTCGCAGATACGCAGTATTTT | CVRSCSRDRGPSFADTQYF | - | TRBV7-5 | - | TRBJ2-3
TGTGCCAGCAGCCAGGACAGGCCCCGGGGGCAGTTCTTC | CASSQDRPRGQFF | TRBD1 | TRBV16 | - | TRBJ2-1
TGTGCCAGCAGTTTCGCCGGGTGGAGCTCCTACGAGCAGTACTTC | CASSFAGWSSYEQYF | - | TRBV28 | - | TRBJ2-7
TGCGCCAGCAGCCAAGATCAGCGGTCTTACAATGAGCAGTTCTTC | CASSQDQRSYNEQFF | - | TRBV4-1 | - | TRBJ2-1
TGTGCCAGTAGCTTCGCCGGGATTATGGGAAACACCATATATTTT | CASSFAGIMGNTIYF | - | TRBV19 | - | TRBJ1-3
TGCGCCAGCAGCTTGGAACTAGCTTTAAGCGAGCAGTACTTC | CASSLELALSEQYF | - | TRBV5-1 | - | TRBJ2-7
TGTGCCAGCAGCCGGGCTGGCCAGGGTGTCTATGGCTACACCTTC | CASSRAGQGVYGYTF | - | TRBV5-5 | - | TRBJ1-2
TGTGCCAGTAGTTCTCGGGGGGACACCGGGGAGCTGTTTTTT | CASSSRGDTGELFF | TRBD2 | TRBV19 | - | TRBJ2-2
TGTGCCAGCAGTGCGGACAGGGGCACCGGGGAGCTGTTTTTT | CASSADRGTGELFF | TRBD1 | TRBV2 | few | TRBJ2-2
TGTGCCAGCAGCCAGTTGGTTGCTTCCTACGGGGATGAGCAGTTCTTC | CASSQLVASYGDEQFF | - | TRBV4-2 | - | TRBJ2-1
TGCGCCAGCAGCTTAACCGAGAATGAGCAGTTCTTC | CASSLTENEQFF | - | TRBV5-1 | once | TRBJ2-1
TGTGCCAGCAGCCCGGGACTAGCGGGGGGGTCGGGGGTCAGGCAGACCCAGTACTTC | CASSPGLAGGSGVRQTQYF | TRBD2 | TRBV5-4 | once | TRBJ2-5
TGTGCCAGCAGCTTGGAACTAGCGGGAGGGCCGGCAATCGACACCGGGGAGCTGTTTTTT | CASSLELAGGPAIDTGELFF | TRBD2 | TRBV5-4 | - | TRBJ2-2
TGTGCCAGCAGTGGGGGGCGCGAGGAAAAACTGTTTTTT | CASSGGREEKLFF | - | TRBV2 | - | TRBJ1-4
TGTGCCTGGCGCAGTCGGGGGTCCTACGAGCAGTACTTC | CAWRSRGSYEQYF | - | TRBV30 | - | TRBJ2-7
TGTGCCAGCAGCTTGGAGGGCTCGAGAACTGAAGCTTTCTTT | CASSLEGSRTEAFF | - | TRBV7-9 | - | TRBJ1-1
TGTGCCAGCAGCCCCACTGGACTAGCGGTGAGCACAGATACGCAGTATTTT | CASSPTGLAVSTDTQYF | TRBD2 | TRBV11-2 | - | TRBJ2-3
TGTGCCAGCAGCGTAGCCCCTATAAACACCGGGGAGCTGTTTTTT | CASSVAPINTGELFF | - | TRBV9 | - | TRBJ2-2
TGCGCCAGCAGACAGGGGGCTGTCTACGAGCAGTACTTC | CASRQGAVYEQYF | TRBD1 | TRBV10-1 | - | TRBJ2-7
TGCGCCAGCAGCTTGGCAGGGGATGGAAACACCATATATTTT | CASSLAGDGNTIYF | - | TRBV5-1 | - | TRBJ1-3
TGTGCCAGCAGTTCCCTACTGGGAGGCACAGATACGCAGTATTTT | CASSSLLGGTDTQYF | - | TRBV6-5 | - | TRBJ2-3
TGTGCCAGCTCACCAGCCACGCAGGGGGTATCTGGAAACACCATATATTTT | CASSPATQGVSGNTIYF | TRBD1 | TRBV18 | - | TRBJ1-3
TGTGCCATCAGTGAGACTCCCGGGACTGAAGCTTTCTTT | CAISETPGTEAFF | - | TRBV10-3 | - | TRBJ1-1